These 16 T cell receptor beta chains share one sample of origin, sequenced in a study of beta chain features in type 1 diabetes. Reverse transcription of all isolated RNA meant that expressed TCRB transcripts were sequenced. TCRdb keeps only in-frame clones here, not all; method: immunoSEQ multiplex PCR. This sample carries nearly 250,000 clones, more than 65% of them seen once, and the ten largest clones take 0.053%. Sequencing input: naive CD4+ T cells from blood. Every receptor here comes from a man in his thirties or forties in good health.

V and J are TRBV10-3 and TRBJ2-1; 9 bases match TRBD2. The CDR3 is made up of 13 amino acids. The junction had 6 bases not matched to a gene; V was cut back by 7 bases and J by 8 bases. Per the germline V gene, CDR1 is ENHRY and CDR2 is SYGVKD. In DNA form, the CDR3 reads TGTGCCATCACCCGGACTAGCGTCGATGAGCAGTTCTTC. Translation: CAITRTSVDEQFF.

In its sample, this clone was seen once. This same CDR3 is encoded by further DNA sequences in the sample. DNA for the CDR3: TGTGCCTGGAGTCTAAACTATGGCTACACCTTC. This encodes CAWSLNYGYTF. The chain couples TRBV30 to TRBJ1-2; no firm D call. Per the germline V gene, CDR1 is GTSNPN and CDR2 is SVGIG (reference sequence). V lost 2 bases, J lost 2 bases, and 3 bases lay in between. There are 11 residues in the CDR3.

This rearrangement joins TRBV5-4 to TRBJ1-1; tentative D call: TRBD1 (5 bases). Trimming stripped 1 base from V and 3 bases from J, with 7 bases between. Germline-derived CDR1 and CDR2 are SGHNT and YYREEE (reference sequence). The CDR3 contains 13 residues. The CDR3 DNA sequence: TGTGCCAGCAGCTTGCAGGGATACACTGAAGCTTTCTTT. Its protein product is CASSLQGYTEAFF.

This sequence joins TRBV29-1 and TRBJ2-5; TRBD2 is a possible D gene (6 bases). This CDR3 spans 14 amino acids. Trimming took off 7 bases at V and 5 bases at J, with 20 bases between the two ends. Germline V gene lookup returns CDR1 SQVTM and CDR2 ANQGSEA. The DNA for the CDR3 is TGCAGCGCGGTTTCGGTAGGAAGCGGGGAGACCCAGTACTTC. Its translation is CSAVSVGSGETQYF.

Concerning this clone itself: An end of the junction does not agree with germline; a read error may underlie this. The chain recombines TRBV29-1 with TRBJ1-1, with D perhaps matching TRBD1 (5 bases). CDR3 length: 13 residues. CDR1 is SQVTM and CDR2 is ANQGSEA in the germline V gene. Here the CDR3 reads CSVEDSLNTEAFF. For the CDR3, the DNA is TGCAGCGTCGAAGACAGTTTGAACACTGAAGCTTTCTTT.

This clone was observed a few times. The same CDR3 is also encoded by other DNA sequences in this sample. The J gene is TRBJ2-7, the V gene TRBV30; unclear D gene. The CDR3 covers 12 residues. Trimming left V 1 base short and J 0 bases short, with 4 bases between. Germline V gene sequence: CDR1 GTSNPN, CDR2 SVGIG (reference sequence). Here the CDR3 reads CAWSADSYEQYF. DNA of the CDR3: TGTGCCTGGAGTGCCGACTCCTACGAGCAGTACTTC.

This clone was recorded only once. In DNA, the CDR3 is TGTGCCTGGAGTTCCTCAGGTGCAGGGGGCGAGTACTTC. Encoded protein: CAWSSSGAGGEYF. The chain couples TRBV30 to TRBJ2-7; the match to TRBD1 covers 8 bases. The J segment lost 11 bases and the V segment lost 2 bases, leaving 11 bases of the junction unmatched. CDR3 length: 13 residues. Germline loops: CDR1 GTSNPN, CDR2 SVGIG (reference sequence).

The V call is TRBV10-3, the J call TRBJ2-1; 7 nucleotides match TRBD1. The V gene end was trimmed by 8 bases and the J gene end by 6 bases; junction bases not matched to a gene: 10. Per germline, CDR1 ENHRY and CDR2 SYGVKD. The CDR3 covers 14 residues. CDR3 coding DNA: TGTGCCATCGAAGGACAGGACAACAGCAATGAGCAGTTCTTC. This gives the protein CAIEGQDNSNEQFF.

This chain links TRBV6-6 with TRBJ2-5; 9 bases are a match to TRBD2. The CDR3 is 15 residues long. Looked up from germline, CDR1 is MNHNY and CDR2 is SVGAGI (reference sequence). The J segment lost 3 bases and the V segment lost 7 bases, leaving 9 bases of the junction unmatched. The CDR3 DNA sequence: TGTGCCAGCATTTCCACTTCTAGCGGGAAAGAGACCCAGTACTTC. Its translation: CASISTSSGKETQYF.

This rearrangement joins TRBV25-1 to TRBJ2-7; D ambiguous. Germline assignment: CDR1 MGHDK and CDR2 SYGVNS. The V end was cut by 2 bases, the J end by 7 bases, with 21 bases between. The CDR3 loop spans 16 amino acids. The CDR3 here is CASSEVRGTLLGEQYF. The CDR3 DNA follows: TGTGCCAGCAGTGAAGTTCGTGGAACCCTCCTTGGTGAGCAGTACTTC.

The CDR3 nucleotides read TGCAGTATAGACAGAGGCTACGAGCAGTACTTC. Protein product: CSIDRGYEQYF. The chain uses TRBV20-1 and TRBJ2-7, with D maybe TRBD1 (5 bases). Germline V gene lookup returns CDR1 DFQATT and CDR2 SNEGSKA (reference sequence). V was shortened by 8 bases and J by 3 bases, with 11 bases between the two germline ends. The CDR3 contains 11 residues.

The CDR3 loop is CASSLKYTEAFF. The CDR3 coding sequence is TGTGCCAGCAGTTTAAAGTATACTGAAGCTTTCTTT. This sequence joins TRBV28 and TRBJ1-1; D unresolved. The V end was cut by 2 bases, the J end by 5 bases, with 6 bases between. Germline CDR1 MDHEN, CDR2 SYDVKM. This CDR3 spans 12 amino acids.

The V and J genes are TRBV7-9 and TRBJ2-7, with D unresolved. The CDR3 is made up of 14 amino acids. V dropped 1 base and J dropped 2 bases, with 9 bases sitting between them. The germline CDR1 and CDR2 sequences are SEHNR and FQNEAQ (reference sequence). CDR3 sequence reads: CASSLGISTYEQYF. CDR3 nucleotide sequence: TGTGCCAGCAGCTTAGGAATCAGCACCTACGAGCAGTACTTC. The full variable domain, its missing parts supplied by reference TRBV7-9 and TRBJ2-7, is DTGVSQNPRHKITKRGQNVTFRCDPISEHNRLYWYRQTLGQGPEFLTYFQNEAQLEKSRLLSDRFSAERPKGSFSTLEIQRTEQGDSAMYLCASSLGISTYEQYFGPGTRLTVT.

The chain employs TRBV9 and TRBJ2-7; 10 nucleotides agree with TRBD1. Germline values: CDR1 SGDLS, CDR2 YYNGEE. V was pared by 4 bases and J by 5 bases, with 6 bases of the junction left unmatched. The CDR3 runs 14 residues. CDR3 residues: CASSPLGQGNEQYF. Written as DNA, the CDR3 is TGTGCCAGCAGCCCTTTGGGACAGGGGAACGAGCAGTACTTC. The whole variable domain, remainder taken from reference TRBV9 and TRBJ2-7, is DSGVTQTPKHLITATGQRVTLRCSPRSGDLSVYWYQQSLDQGLQFLIQYYNGEERAKGNILERFSAQQFPDLHSELNLSSLELGDSALYFCASSPLGQGNEQYFGPGTRLTVT.

The chain recombines TRBV5-1 with TRBJ2-7; a weak D match, TRBD1 (6 bases). Germline CDR1 reads SGHRS; CDR2 reads YFSETQ. Trimming took off 0 bases at V and 2 bases at J, with 12 bases between the two ends. The CDR3 covers 15 residues. The CDR3 DNA reads as TGCGCCAGCAGCTTGGAGGGACAAATGACCTACGAGCAGTACTTC. It yields the protein CASSLEGQMTYEQYF.

The CDR3: CASRPDRVAKNIQYF. CDR3 DNA sequence: TGTGCCAGCAGACCGGACAGGGTAGCCAAAAACATTCAGTACTTC. This chain connects TRBV9 to TRBJ2-4; 8 nucleotides match TRBD1. CDR3 length: 15 amino acids. V lost 5 bases, J lost 0 bases, and 4 bases stayed unmatched. Germline values: CDR1 SGDLS, CDR2 YYNGEE.